The next 23 T cell receptor beta chains were all read from a single sample in a study of molecular identifiers for immune sequencing clone quantification. Each CDR3 protein is one row after TCRdb ran MiXCR on the PCR reads. Found here are 8,000 to 13,000 distinct CDR3 sequences, over 15% of them singletons; the top ten hold roughly 2%. The sample consisted of naive CD8+ T cells from blood, with Jurkat cell RNA spiked in. Subset: FACS-sorted CD8+CD4-CCR7+CD45RA+ naive T cells. All receptors come from a human donor in good health. Some libraries in this study had Jurkat cell RNA spiked in.

CDR3 bases: TGTGCCAGCAGCTTCGGGCGGGCGGGGCCGGGCAGTGAGCAGTTCTTC. As protein: CASSFGRAGPGSEQFF. This chain uses TRBV11-2 with TRBJ2-1; D is perhaps TRBD2 (6 bases). The CDR3 is made up of 16 amino acids. CDR1 is SGHAT, CDR2 FQNNGV, per germline. V was clipped by 3 bases and J by 9 bases, with 21 bases between them.

A few counts support this clonotype. This clone may be a read error of a much larger clone one base away. The chain couples TRBV27 to TRBJ2-5, with D unresolved. The germline V gene has CDR1 MNHEY and CDR2 SMNVEV (reference sequence). Deletions cut 5 bases from V and 4 bases from J, with 14 bases between. The length of the CDR3 is 14 residues. CDR3 in amino acids: CASSAQNVRETQYF. The CDR3 nucleotides read TGTGCCAGCAGTGCTCAAAATGTTAGAGAGACCCAGTACTTC.

In the case of this clonotype: A much bigger clone sits one base away, suggesting this may be a read error. V is TRBV27 and J is TRBJ2-1; TRBD2 matches 9 bases. CDR3 size: 15 residues. Germline values: CDR1 MNHEY, CDR2 SMNVEV (reference sequence). CDR3 residues: CASSSSGEAYNEQLF. The CDR3 coding sequence is TGTGCCAGCAGTTCTAGCGGGGAAGCCTACAATGAGCAGCTCTTC.

This clonotype is judged medium-sized (0.01 to 0.1%). The chain has TRBV7-6 and TRBJ2-7, with D possibly TRBD2 on 7 matching bases. This CDR3 has 17 residues. V lost 4 bases to trimming and J lost 5 bases, with 24 bases between them. The germline V gene encodes CDR1 SGHVS and CDR2 FNYEAQ. CDR3 amino acids: CASSSSGQGRGIHEQYF. The CDR3 bases are TGTGCCAGCAGCTCTAGCGGTCAGGGGCGGGGCATCCACGAGCAGTACTTC. The full variable domain, with the rest looked up from reference TRBV7-6 and TRBJ2-7, is GAGVSQSPRYKVTKRGQDVALRCDPISGHVSLYWYRQALGQGPEFLTYFNYEAQQDKSGLPNDRFSAERPEGSISTLTIQRTEQRDSAMYRCASSSSGQGRGIHEQYFGPGTRLTVT.

This clonotype has a count of ten or more. The chain couples TRBV14 to TRBJ2-2; D might be TRBD1 (6 bases). In germline, CDR1 is SGHDN, CDR2 FVKESK. Trimming left V 0 bases short and J 3 bases short, with 14 bases between. The CDR3 has 17 residues. This CDR3 reads CASSQDRGTTYTGELFF. The CDR3, as DNA: TGTGCCAGCAGCCAAGATAGGGGGACGACCTACACCGGGGAGCTGTTTTTT.

With regard to this clonotype: The CDR3 does not end in the conserved phenylalanine or tryptophan, so this is likely a read error. The DNA is left out, because the CDR3 cannot be placed on it with certainty; the CDR3 is given as TCRdb lists it. The V gene is TRBV20-1, the J gene TRBJ2-3; the DNA was not used to check the table's D call, TRBD2. The CDR3 numbers 15 amino acids, ends counted. Germline loops: CDR1 DFQATT, CDR2 SNEGSKA (reference sequence). The CDR3 region is CSASPTSGRTDTRYL.

About this clonotype: A read error may be the cause here, since a much bigger clone is one base away. V usage is TRBV4-2 and J usage is TRBJ2-5; the match to TRBD2 covers 8 bases. The germline V gene has CDR1 LGHNA and CDR2 YNFKEQ. This CDR3 spans 17 amino acids. The chain's CDR3 is CASNQEGPGGEEETQYF. The DNA for the CDR3 is TGTGCCAGCAACCAAGAGGGCCCGGGAGGGGAGGAAGAGACCCAGTACTTC.

This clonotype was found many times. The chain couples TRBV5-1 to TRBJ2-1, with 11 bases matching TRBD2. The V gene's germline CDR1 is SGHRS and CDR2 YFSETQ. CDR3 length: 20 residues. J gave up 6 bases and V 1 base, and 18 bases lay outside the gene matches. This chain's CDR3 is CASSLFSVLAGAKAANEQFF. The CDR3 DNA reads as TGCGCCAGCAGCTTGTTCTCGGTACTAGCGGGAGCTAAGGCGGCCAATGAGCAGTTCTTC.

This clonotype is categorized as medium-sized. The V gene is TRBV5-1, the J gene TRBJ2-3; D gene unclear. With 3 bases removed from V and 2 bases from J, the gap between germline ends came to 13 bases. The CDR3 runs to 15 residues. The germline CDR1 and CDR2 sequences are SGHRS and YFSETQ. The CDR3: CASSSGAPFTDTQYF. CDR3 bases: TGCGCCAGCAGCTCCGGAGCCCCTTTCACAGATACGCAGTATTTT.

In its sample, this clonotype is medium-sized. The V and J genes are TRBV28 and TRBJ2-7; 7 bases agree with TRBD1. Germline trimming cut 6 bases from V and 0 bases from J; bases unmatched to any gene: 8. The CDR3 has 15 residues. In germline, CDR1 is MDHEN, CDR2 SYDVKM. Here the CDR3 DNA reads TGTGCCAGCAGGTCTGACAGGGCGAGCTCCTACGAGCAGTACTTC. As protein: CASRSDRASSYEQYF.

This chain joins TRBV12-3 or TRBV12-4 and TRBJ1-5, with D unclear. The CDR3 is 15 amino acids. Trimming took 3 bases from V and 1 from J, leaving 10 bases between them. CDR3 protein: CASSLAGWSNQPQHF. CDR3 in DNA: TGTGCCAGCAGTTTGGCGGGTTGGAGCAATCAGCCCCAGCATTTT.

The CDR3 nucleotides are TGCGCCAGCGGGAACGGAACCTATGGCTACACCTTC. It yields the protein CASGNGTYGYTF. The J gene is TRBJ1-2, the V gene TRBV5-1; the D is unclear. This CDR3 comprises 12 residues. Trimming shortened V by 7 bases and J by 4 bases, and 11 bases separated the two germline ends. The germline V gene has CDR1 SGHRS and CDR2 YFSETQ.

This clonotype came up many times. This chain connects TRBV6-1 to TRBJ2-7; D not resolved. Looked up from germline, CDR1 is MNHNS and CDR2 is SASEGT. This CDR3 region has 11 residues. Trimming cost V 6 bases and J 0 bases, with 3 bases left between them. CDR3 DNA: TGTGCCAGCAGAAGCTCCTACGAGCAGTACTTC. This gives the protein CASRSSYEQYF.

Concerning this clonotype: A much more abundant neighbour one base away suggests this may be a read error. The chain uses TRBV4-2 and TRBJ2-1; D uncertain. Germline loops: CDR1 LGHNA, CDR2 YNFKEQ. The ends were cut back, 11 bases at V and 6 bases at J, with 11 bases in the middle. This CDR3 spans 11 amino acids. The CDR3, as DNA: TGTGCCGGCACGGATACCAATGAGCAGTTCTTC. Its translation is CAGTDTNEQFF.

Remarks on this clonotype: This clone may be a read error of a much larger clone one base away. The chain uses TRBV24-1 and TRBJ2-5, with TRBD2 as a possible D gene (5 bases). The CDR3 is 14 amino acids. CDR1 KGHDR and CDR2 SFDVKD come from the germline V gene. The CDR3 DNA reads TGTGCCACCAGTGATTTTTCGGGGAGAGAGACCCAGCACTTC. The encoded protein is CATSDFSGRETQHF.

By its share, this clonotype is medium-sized. The chain joins TRBV20-1 to TRBJ2-1, with D possibly TRBD2 on 6 matching bases. Looked up from germline, CDR1 is DFQATT and CDR2 is SNEGSKA (reference sequence). V was trimmed by 3 bases and J by 6 bases, leaving 21 bases between them. The CDR3 is 16 amino acids. CDR3 protein: CSASSYTSRDPNEQFF. CDR3 nucleotides: TGCAGTGCTAGTTCTTATACTAGCCGTGATCCCAATGAGCAGTTCTTC.

This clonotype has just a few counts. CDR3 coding DNA: TGTGCCAGCAGCCCGTGGCGGCAGTCCCAAGAGACCCAGTACTTC. It specifies CASSPWRQSQETQYF. The chain is built from TRBV5-5 and TRBJ2-5; D unclear. The CDR3 has 15 residues. Germline CDR1 SGHKS, CDR2 YYEKEE (reference sequence). The germline V and J ends were trimmed by 4 bases and 1 base, with 14 bases remaining between them.

Notes on this clonotype: With a much larger clone just one base away, this may be a read error. The V gene is TRBV2, the J gene TRBJ1-2; unclear D gene. CDR1 and CDR2 from the germline V gene are SNHLY and FYNNEI. This CDR3 spans 13 amino acids. The V gene lost 3 bases and the J gene lost 7 bases, with 12 bases spanning the gap. In DNA form, the CDR3 reads TGTGCCAGCAGTGATGTGGCGTTCTGTGGCTACACCTTC. It translates to CASSDVAFCGYTF.

This clonotype was detected many times. The chain joins TRBV4-1 to TRBJ2-3; 9 positions match TRBD2. V shed 1 base and J 6 bases; nucleotides not matched to a gene: 8. This CDR3 spans 16 amino acids. The V gene's germline CDR1 is MGHRA and CDR2 YSYEKL. CDR3 in DNA: TGCGCCAGCAGCCAAGGCGGCAGCGGGAGGATGGATACGCAGTATTTT. It translates to CASSQGGSGRMDTQYF.

By proportion, this clonotype is medium-sized (0.01 to 0.1%). This chain links TRBV7-6 with TRBJ2-7, with TRBD1 as a possible D gene (6 bases). The length of the CDR3 is 11 residues. The V gene lost 5 bases and the J gene lost 7 bases, with 9 bases spanning the gap. The germline gives CDR1 SGHVS, CDR2 FNYEAQ. The CDR3 DNA reads TGTGCCAGCAGCAGTGGACAGGAGCAGTACTTC. Protein: CASSSGQEQYF.

The rearrangement joins TRBV23-1 to TRBJ1-1, with 8 bases that match TRBD1. TRBV23-1 is treated as an ORF (open reading frame) with a function not yet certain. CDR3 length: 17 amino acids. V was clipped by 0 bases and J by 4 bases; unmatched bases: 10. Here the CDR3 reads CASSQSPRTGSGTEAFF. CDR3 nucleotides: TGCGCCAGCAGTCAATCACCCCGGACAGGGTCTGGCACTGAAGCTTTCTTT.

By share, this clonotype counts as medium-sized. The rearrangement uses TRBV27 and TRBJ2-3; TRBD2 matches at 10 bases. Germline V gene lookup returns CDR1 MNHEY and CDR2 SMNVEV (reference sequence). J lost 5 bases, V lost 4 bases, and 3 bases had no gene match. CDR3 length equals 14 residues. CDR3 sequence reads: CASSSGLALDTQYF. The CDR3 DNA follows: TGTGCCAGCAGTTCGGGACTAGCGTTAGATACGCAGTATTTT.

This clonotype is labeled as medium-sized. The gene calls are TRBV7-9 and TRBJ2-1; D is possibly TRBD2 (7 bases). This CDR3 is built from 20 residues. V lost 1 base and J 9 bases, leaving 31 bases between the germline ends. Per the germline V gene, CDR1 is SEHNR and CDR2 is FQNEAQ (reference sequence). The CDR3 protein is CASSLGSGGRIPQELGEQFF. CDR3 nucleotide sequence: TGTGCCAGCAGCTTAGGTTCCGGGGGGCGGATTCCCCAGGAGCTCGGTGAGCAGTTCTTC.